Below are 31 T cell receptor beta chains sequenced from a single sample in a study of cytomegalovirus exposure and HLA in healthy donors. Researchers ran the PCR with 60 Vbeta and 13 Jbeta primers. Profiled with immunoSEQ multiplex PCR; TCRdb holds only in-frame clones, not every one. The sample lists around 150,000 clones; around three fifths were seen once. The sequencing sample was made of PBMCs. The receptors come from a male donor in good health and CMV-seronegative.

This clone was seen once. V gene TRBV7-7 combines with J gene TRBJ2-5; weak D call: TRBD2 (5 bases). CDR1 is SSHAT and CDR2 is FNYEAQ in the germline V gene (reference sequence). This CDR3 is built from 15 residues. Trimming shortened V by 0 bases and J by 5 bases, and 13 bases separated the two germline ends. The CDR3, as DNA: TGTGCCAGCAGCTTAGCATTGGGAGTAAGTGAGACCCAGTACTTC. This gives the protein CASSLALGVSETQYF.

This rearrangement joins TRBV4-1 to TRBJ2-7; 9 nucleotides match TRBD1. V lost 4 bases and J lost 2; bases outside the gene matches: 9. The CDR3 runs 16 residues. Germline V gene lookup returns CDR1 MGHRA and CDR2 YSYEKL. CDR3 sequence reads: CASSPSGQGTPYEQYF. CDR3 sequence (DNA): TGCGCCAGCAGCCCATCAGGACAGGGGACACCCTACGAGCAGTACTTC.

Concerning this clone itself: One end of the junction is discordant with germline, which a read error may explain. V and J are TRBV6-6 and TRBJ1-1; D is perhaps TRBD1 (6 bases). CDR1 is MNHNY and CDR2 is SVGAGI in the germline V gene (reference sequence). This CDR3 has 13 residues. CDR3 amino acids: CASSYGWDTEAFF. The CDR3, as DNA: TGTGCCAGCAGTTACGGCTGGGACACCGAAGCTTTCTTT.

As DNA, the CDR3 is TGTGCCAGCAGCTTAGCAGAAGAGACTCGGGAGCAGTACTTC. It translates to CASSLAEETREQYF. The chain links TRBV11-1 to TRBJ2-7; no reliable D call. CDR1 SGHAT and CDR2 FQDESV come from the germline V gene (reference sequence). The CDR3 sequence is 14 residues long. The V end lost 0 bases, the J end lost 7 bases, and 13 bases lay between the germline ends.

The V and J genes are TRBV5-5 and TRBJ2-1; 8 positions agree with TRBD2. The CDR3 sequence is 16 residues long. J gave up 3 bases and V 0 bases, and 5 bases lay outside the gene matches. Looked up from germline, CDR1 is SGHKS and CDR2 is YYEKEE (reference sequence). The CDR3 reads CASSLAGGAGYNEQFF. The CDR3 bases are TGTGCCAGCAGCTTGGCCGGGGGGGCTGGCTACAATGAGCAGTTCTTC.

The rearrangement uses TRBV7-8 and TRBJ2-3; the match to TRBD2 covers 7 bases. CDR1 is SGHVS, CDR2 FQNEAQ, per germline. V gave up 4 bases and J gave up 2 bases; unmatched junction bases: 15. CDR3 size: 18 residues. The CDR3 region is CASSSKRVAGESTDTQYF. The CDR3 DNA follows: TGTGCCAGCAGCTCGAAACGAGTCGCGGGGGAGTCCACAGATACGCAGTATTTT.

The chain couples TRBV6-5 to TRBJ2-5, with a tentative D call TRBD2 (6 bases). The DNA end lines up better with TRBJ2-7; the J call may be wrong. The CDR3 runs to 15 residues. Germline CDR1 and CDR2: MNHEY and SVGAGI. CDR3 nucleotide sequence: TGTGCCAGCAGTTACGGGCGGGGATCCCTCTACGAGCAGTACTTC. Protein: CASSYGRGSLYEQYF.

This clone was seen only a few times. The chain carries TRBV6-5 and TRBJ2-7, with a weak D call TRBD1 (6 bases). Trimming took off 0 bases at V and 4 bases at J, with 16 bases between the two ends. Germline CDR1 is MNHEY and CDR2 is SVGAGI. The CDR3 has 16 residues. Here the CDR3 DNA reads TGTGCCAGCAGTTACTCTGTTCCGTCAGGGGATTACGAGCAGTACTTC. This translates into CASSYSVPSGDYEQYF.

V and J are TRBV30 and TRBJ1-4; D unclear. The CDR3 contains 12 residues. Per the germline V gene, CDR1 is GTSNPN and CDR2 is SVGIG (reference sequence). V was cut by 6 bases and J by 8 bases, with 13 bases left in between. For the CDR3, the DNA is TGTGCCTGTAACAGATTTGAGGAAAAACTGTTTTTT. As protein: CACNRFEEKLFF.

The genes are TRBV2 and TRBJ2-3, with D maybe TRBD2 (6 bases). The ends were cut back, 8 bases at V and 4 bases at J, with 13 bases in the middle. CDR1 is SNHLY and CDR2 is FYNNEI in the germline V gene. CDR3 length equals 13 residues. This CDR3 reads CASLRGGADTQYF. The CDR3 DNA sequence: TGTGCCAGCCTCCGCGGCGGGGCAGATACGCAGTATTTT.

J is TRBJ1-2 and V is TRBV27; D uncertain. This CDR3 is built from 13 residues. In germline, CDR1 is MNHEY, CDR2 SMNVEV (reference sequence). Trimming took off 6 bases at V and 5 bases at J, with 13 bases between the two ends. CDR3 sequence (DNA): TGTGCCAGCAGCCAAAGCCTTCTATATGGCTACACCTTC. It translates to CASSQSLLYGYTF.

V usage is TRBV6-1 and J usage is TRBJ2-2; D remains unclear. The CDR3 consists of 12 residues. V gave up 6 bases and J gave up 2 bases, with 4 bases separating them. Germline CDR1 MNHNS, CDR2 SASEGT. The CDR3 here is CASSLNTGELFF. CDR3 coding DNA: TGTGCCAGCAGCCTTAACACCGGGGAGCTGTTTTTT.

For this clone: Sequence at one end of the junction differs from germline and may be a read error. The chain is built from TRBV7-9 and TRBJ1-1, with a possible D match to TRBD1 (5 bases). Germline V gene sequence: CDR1 SEHNR, CDR2 FQNEAQ (reference sequence). The CDR3 length is 16 residues. The CDR3 region is CSSSREGLSKNTEAFF. The CDR3 region has the DNA TGTTCCAGCAGCCGGGAGGGGCTGTCAAAGAACACTGAAGCTTTCTTT.

The chain links TRBV4-1 to TRBJ1-2, with D possibly TRBD1 on 5 matching bases. The CDR3 length is 16 residues. From germline, CDR1 is MGHRA and CDR2 YSYEKL. Trimming shortened V by 4 bases and J by 3 bases, and 18 bases separated the two germline ends. The CDR3 region has the DNA TGCGCCAGCAGCCCCGGAAGGACACGCCCGGACTATGGCTACACCTTC. Protein: CASSPGRTRPDYGYTF.

The V and J genes are TRBV28 and TRBJ1-2; 11 bases are a match to TRBD1. CDR1 is MDHEN, CDR2 SYDVKM, per germline. The CDR3 has 15 amino acids. Trimming cost V 5 bases and J 8 bases; bases outside gene matches: 10. Here the CDR3 reads CASSPVGQGAPGYTF. The CDR3 region has the DNA TGTGCCAGCAGTCCCGTTGGACAGGGGGCTCCGGGCTACACCTTC.

The J gene is TRBJ2-2, the V gene TRBV10-3; TRBD1 matches 7 bases. CDR3 size: 16 residues. Per germline, CDR1 ENHRY and CDR2 SYGVKD. V lost 7 bases, J lost 0 bases, and 8 bases stayed unmatched. CDR3 sequence reads: CAITTGTDTNTGELFF. In nucleotides, the CDR3 is TGTGCCATCACTACCGGGACAGACACGAACACCGGGGAGCTGTTTTTT.

The chain recombines TRBV7-9 with TRBJ1-5; 9 bases line up with TRBD1. Trimming at V came to 5 bases and at J to 7 bases, leaving 6 bases not matched to a gene. CDR3 length: 14 amino acids. Germline V gene sequence: CDR1 SEHNR, CDR2 FQNEAQ (reference sequence). Here the CDR3 reads CASSQQGAGQPQHF. CDR3 coding DNA: TGTGCCAGCAGCCAACAGGGGGCAGGGCAGCCCCAGCATTTT. The variable domain in full, completed from reference TRBV7-9 and TRBJ1-5, reads DTGVSQNPRHKITKRGQNVTFRCDPISEHNRLYWYRQTLGQGPEFLTYFQNEAQLEKSRLLSDRFSAERPKGSFSTLEIQRTEQGDSAMYLCASSQQGAGQPQHFGDGTRLSIL.

About this clone itself: Other DNA sequences in this specimen translate into the identical CDR3. The CDR3 DNA reads as TGTGCCAGCAGTTCCCCGACACCTTTTGGTTCACCCCTCCACTTT. This translates into CASSSPTPFGSPLHF. The V gene is TRBV28, the J gene TRBJ1-6; D unclear. CDR1 MDHEN and CDR2 SYDVKM come from the germline V gene. The CDR3 sequence is 15 residues long. Trimming removed 4 bases at V and 9 bases at J, with 16 bases between.

This clone was seen more than once but under ten times. The rearrangement links TRBV11-3 to TRBJ1-2; tentative D call: TRBD1 (6 bases). Trimming stripped 0 bases from V and 2 bases from J, with 16 bases between. The CDR3 runs 17 residues. CDR1 and CDR2 from the germline V gene are SGHNT and YENEEA. CDR3 nucleotide sequence: TGTGCCAGCAGCTTAGATCGAACTGGGGGGGCCAACTATGGCTACACCTTC. Its protein is CASSLDRTGGANYGYTF.

The chain employs TRBV7-9 and TRBJ1-1; TRBD1 matches 7 bases. The CDR3 loop spans 15 amino acids. CDR1 and CDR2 (germline): SEHNR, FQNEAQ (reference sequence). Germline trimming cut 5 bases from V and 4 bases from J; bases unmatched to any gene: 10. CDR3 region: CASSLIQGVGTEAFF. The CDR3 nucleotides read TGTGCCAGCAGCCTAATCCAGGGGGTGGGCACTGAAGCTTTCTTT.

This clone was seen a handful of times. A read error may account for a junction end that differs from germline. The chain employs TRBV7-9 and TRBJ1-3; D remains ambiguous. Looked up from germline, CDR1 is SEHNR and CDR2 is FQNEAQ (reference sequence). There are 17 residues in the CDR3. The CDR3 protein is CSSSLAYETFSGNTIYF. The CDR3 DNA is TGTTCCAGCAGCTTAGCATATGAGACATTCTCTGGAAACACCATATATTTT.

V usage is TRBV18 and J usage is TRBJ1-1, with a possible D match to TRBD1 (5 bases). Trimming pared 7 bases from V and 0 bases from J, leaving 15 bases between. The CDR3 extends over 15 amino acids. Germline V lookup: CDR1 KGHSH, CDR2 LQKENI. CDR3 sequence reads: CASFHQGRVNTEAFF. The DNA for the CDR3 is TGTGCCAGCTTCCATCAGGGAAGGGTGAACACTGAAGCTTTCTTT.

This rearrangement joins TRBV2 to TRBJ1-5; 8 bases fit TRBD1. Looked up from germline, CDR1 is SNHLY and CDR2 is FYNNEI. V was clipped by 5 bases and J by 4 bases; unmatched bases: 4. The CDR3 is made up of 14 amino acids. The CDR3 nucleotides read TGTGCCAGCAGTACCCGGACAGGGAATCAGCCCCAGCATTTT. Translation: CASSTRTGNQPQHF.

The rearrangement uses TRBV5-8 and TRBJ2-3; possible D gene TRBD2, 6 bases. Germline V gene data show CDR1 as SGHTS and CDR2 as YDEGEE. The CDR3 has 14 residues. The V and J ends lost 0 bases and 6 bases respectively, with 11 bases between them. The CDR3 sequence: CASSLAGDVDTQYF. DNA of the CDR3: TGTGCCAGCAGCTTGGCGGGGGACGTGGATACGCAGTATTTT.

This clone was seen only a few times. The genes are TRBV5-1 and TRBJ2-5, with 7 bases matching TRBD1. The germline V gene has CDR1 SGHRS and CDR2 YFSETQ. V lost 3 bases to trimming and J lost 7 bases; unmatched junction nucleotides: 12. The CDR3 is 15 residues long. CDR3 loop: CASSSGQLEPGTQYF. The CDR3 region has the DNA TGCGCCAGCAGCTCGGGACAGCTAGAACCGGGGACCCAGTACTTC.

This clone was seen just once. This chain links TRBV27 with TRBJ2-5; TRBD2 agrees at 15 bases. The J call may be incorrect, as the DNA end agrees better with TRBJ2-7. CDR1 is MNHEY and CDR2 is SMNVEV in the germline V gene (reference sequence). This CDR3 spans 17 amino acids. The DNA of the CDR3 is TGTGCCAGCAGAGGACTAGCGGGGGGGCCGATCTCTTACGAGCAGTACTTC. It codes for CASRGLAGGPISYEQYF.

This clone has more than one count but fewer than ten. The chain uses TRBV30 and TRBJ1-1; tentative D call: TRBD1 (5 bases). V lost 7 bases to trimming and J lost 1 base, with 7 bases between them. Germline V gives CDR1 GTSNPN, CDR2 SVGIG (reference sequence). This CDR3 has 11 residues. CDR3 in DNA: TGTGCCTTCGACAGGAACACTGAAGCTTTCTTT. Translation: CAFDRNTEAFF.

This chain uses TRBV19 with TRBJ1-5; TRBD1 matches 7 bases. The length of the CDR3 is 18 residues. Germline CDR1 LNHDA, CDR2 SQIVND (reference sequence). V dropped 4 bases and J dropped 0; count of bases not matched to a gene: 12. The CDR3 region has the DNA TGTGCCAGTAGTACGCAGACTTGGGGACAGTATAGCAATCAGCCCCAGCATTTT. Amino acid sequence: CASSTQTWGQYSNQPQHF.

This clone occurred a few times. The V and J genes are TRBV5-4 and TRBJ2-3; D is undetermined. The CDR3 totals 13 residues. Germline V CDR1 and CDR2: SGHNT, YYREEE (reference sequence). The V and J ends lost 4 bases and 2 bases respectively, with 8 bases between them. The CDR3 region has the DNA TGTGCCAGCAGCCCGACTCTCACAGATACGCAGTATTTT. It is translated as CASSPTLTDTQYF.

This chain uses TRBV28 with TRBJ1-4; 9 bases are shared with TRBD1. CDR1 is MDHEN and CDR2 is SYDVKM in the germline V gene. This CDR3 contains 14 residues. Unmatched junction bases numbered 4, after V lost 3 bases and J lost 8 bases. The CDR3 DNA reads as TGTGCCAGCAGTTTGGGACAGGGAGGAGAAAAACTGTTTTTT. Its protein product is CASSLGQGGEKLFF.

V usage is TRBV25-1 and J usage is TRBJ1-1, with D unclear. The CDR3 contains 15 residues. V was pared by 3 bases and J by 1 base, with 12 bases between. CDR1 is MGHDK and CDR2 is SYGVNS in the germline V gene. CDR3 in DNA: TGTGCCAGCAGTGACCCCGGAGGGCGGAACACTGAAGCTTTCTTT. It translates to CASSDPGGRNTEAFF.